This T cell receptor (beta chain) stems from a study of Graves' ophthalmopathy and Graves' hyperthyroidism. Study results and limitations: Ophthalmopathy progression prediction by the model yielded a sensitivity of approximately 71% and a specificity of under 85%.

This clonotype has ten or more counts. What it recognizes is unknown. Amplification of the TCR beta CDR3 regions used RNA transcripts (as template). Second-round multiplex PCR followed a first-round RT-PCR using HTBI primers. One entry per CDR3 protein results from TCRdb running MiXCR on the multiplex PCR reads. The sample carries about 700,000 distinct CDR3 sequences, approximately 40% recorded once. Other autoimmune diseases, uncontrolled infections, pregnancy or lactation led to the exclusion of patients. Someone took the PBMCs out of 10 ml of fresh peripheral blood. V was shortened by 5 bases and J by 7 bases, with 11 bases between the two germline ends. The CDR3 is made up of 13 amino acids. Germline loops: CDR1 SNHLY, CDR2 FYNNEI.

Sequencing was carried out using peripheral blood. This rearrangement joins TRBV2 to TRBJ1-4; tentative D call: TRBD1 (5 bases). This TCR was recovered from an adult man with Graves' ophthalmopathy. CDR3 residues: CASSYQGGEKLFF. The CDR3 DNA is TGTGCCAGCAGTTACCAGGGTGGTGAAAAACTGTTTTTT. The variable domain in full, completed from reference TRBV2 and TRBJ1-4, reads EPEVTQTPSHQVTQMGQEVILRCVPISNHLYFYWYRQILGQKVEFLVSFYNNEISEKSEIFDDQFSVERPDGSNFTLKIRSTKLEDSAMYFCASSYQGGEKLFFGSGTQLSVL.